This passage covers 21 T cell receptor beta chains from one sample sequenced in a study of identifying expanded T cells in peripheral blood. Assay used: immunoSEQ multiplex PCR; TCRdb lists only in-frame clones, some missing. The repertoire has about 100,000 clones, around 88% of them found once; the top ten carry roughly 17%. The sequencing input was blood. Receptors originate from a person aged 18 to 75 in good health.

This clone has a handful of counts. The gene calls are TRBV10-3 and TRBJ1-6; D not resolved. V lost 0 bases, J lost 14 bases, and 14 bases lay in between. This CDR3 has 14 amino acids. Per the germline V gene, CDR1 is ENHRY and CDR2 is SYGVKD. The CDR3 loop is CAISESEVGRSLHF. Written as DNA, the CDR3 is TGTGCCATCAGTGAGTCCGAAGTTGGCCGGTCCCTCCACTTT.

The chain joins TRBV7-9 to TRBJ2-7, with D tentatively TRBD1 (5 bases). CDR3 length: 13 residues. The germline V gene encodes CDR1 SEHNR and CDR2 FQNEAQ (reference sequence). Deletions cut 4 bases from V and 3 bases from J, with 10 bases between. CDR3 in DNA: TGTGCCAGCAGCTACACGCAGGGCTACGAGCAGTACTTC. Protein: CASSYTQGYEQYF. Based on the CDR3 plus reference TRBV7-9 and TRBJ2-7, the full variable domain is DTGVSQNPRHKITKRGQNVTFRCDPISEHNRLYWYRQTLGQGPEFLTYFQNEAQLEKSRLLSDRFSAERPKGSFSTLEIQRTEQGDSAMYLCASSYTQGYEQYFGPGTRLTVT.

This clone was picked up a small number of times. V gene TRBV14 combines with J gene TRBJ1-2; 7 positions match TRBD1. Germline CDR1 is SGHDN and CDR2 is FVKESK. This CDR3 spans 16 amino acids. J was trimmed by 5 bases and V by 2 bases; bases with no gene match: 11. The CDR3: CASSQHSTGVWYGYTF. The CDR3 region has the DNA TGTGCCAGCAGCCAACACAGCACAGGGGTGTGGTATGGCTACACCTTC.

This rearrangement joins TRBV13 to TRBJ1-1; D unclear. V was cut by 0 bases and J by 1 base, with 3 bases left in between. Germline-derived CDR1 and CDR2 are PRHDT and FYEKMQ (reference sequence). The CDR3 spans 13 residues. CDR3 bases: TGTGCCAGCAGCTTAGGACCGAACACTGAAGCTTTCTTT. The encoded protein is CASSLGPNTEAFF.

This chain links TRBV30 with TRBJ2-3; D unresolved. V was pared by 0 bases and J by 1 base, with 17 bases between. Germline values: CDR1 GTSNPN, CDR2 SVGIG (reference sequence). CDR3 length: 17 amino acids. CDR3 sequence reads: CAWSVYTSGSGTDTQYF. CDR3 in DNA: TGTGCCTGGAGTGTTTATACCAGTGGGTCGGGCACAGATACGCAGTATTTT. Looking up the rest from reference TRBV30 and TRBJ2-3 gives the full variable domain: SQTIHQWPATLVQPVGSPLSLECTVEGTSNPNLYWYRQAAGRGLQLLFYSVGIGQISSEVPQNLSASRPQDRQFILSSKKLLLSDSGFYLCAWSVYTSGSGTDTQYFGPGTRLTVL.

The genes are TRBV7-8 and TRBJ1-5; no clear D gene. The ends were cut back, 1 base at V and 0 bases at J, with 13 bases in the middle. Germline values: CDR1 SGHVS, CDR2 FQNEAQ. CDR3 length: 17 amino acids. The CDR3 DNA sequence: TGTGCCAGCAGCTTAGGTTCGGGGATGAATAGCAATCAGCCCCAGCATTTT. This encodes CASSLGSGMNSNQPQHF.

This clone was seen only once. The chain is built from TRBV6-6 and TRBJ1-2, with D unclear. V was cut by 4 bases and J by 7 bases, with 13 bases left in between. CDR3 size: 13 residues. The V gene's germline CDR1 is MNHNY and CDR2 SVGAGI (reference sequence). This CDR3 is CASSSADRRGYTF. DNA of the CDR3: TGTGCCAGCAGTTCGGCGGACCGACGTGGCTACACCTTC.

V usage is TRBV7-9 and J usage is TRBJ2-7; 9 nucleotides align to TRBD2. Germline CDR1 is SEHNR and CDR2 is FQNEAQ (reference sequence). The J segment lost 3 bases and the V segment lost 3 bases, leaving 6 bases of the junction unmatched. The CDR3 loop spans 15 amino acids. CDR3 sequence reads: CASSFAGGVYYEQYF. The CDR3 DNA reads TGTGCCAGCAGCTTTGCGGGAGGGGTTTACTACGAGCAGTACTTC.

This clone was picked up one time. The chain employs TRBV20-1 and TRBJ2-1; no clear D. The CDR3 is 11 residues long. Germline V CDR1 and CDR2: DFQATT, SNEGSKA (reference sequence). V lost 5 bases and J lost 4, with 6 bases in between. The CDR3 DNA reads TGCAGTGCTTCGATGTACAATGAGCAGTTCTTC. This codes for CSASMYNEQFF.

The genes are TRBV7-2 and TRBJ2-1; possible D gene TRBD2, 6 bases. CDR1 and CDR2 (germline): SGHTA, FQGNSA. CDR3 length equals 14 residues. V was shortened by 8 bases and J by 6 bases, with 17 bases between the two germline ends. As DNA, the CDR3 is TGTGCCAGCGTTCTCGGGACTTTCCTCAATGAGCAGTTCTTC. This gives the protein CASVLGTFLNEQFF.

The rearrangement joins TRBV2 to TRBJ2-2; D possibly matches TRBD1 or TRBD2 (5 bases each). Germline V lookup: CDR1 SNHLY, CDR2 FYNNEI. The CDR3 is made up of 14 amino acids. V was shortened by 8 bases and J by 1 base, with 11 bases between the two germline ends. CDR3: CASRDGLNTGELFF. The CDR3 nucleotides read TGTGCCAGCCGGGACGGACTGAACACCGGGGAGCTGTTTTTT.

The V call is TRBV5-1, the J call TRBJ1-2; 7 nucleotides match TRBD1. Germline V gene sequence: CDR1 SGHRS, CDR2 YFSETQ. The trim removed 4 bases at V and 1 base at J, leaving 4 bases unmatched. The CDR3 runs to 14 residues. CDR3 nucleotide sequence: TGCGCCAGCAGCCCGGGACAGAATAACTATGGCTACACCTTC. It specifies CASSPGQNNYGYTF.

The chain uses TRBV28 and TRBJ2-7, with TRBD2 matching 7 bases. The V segment lost 10 bases and the J segment 1 base; nucleotides outside the gene matches: 10. CDR1 MDHEN and CDR2 SYDVKM come from the germline V gene. The length of the CDR3 is 14 residues. DNA of the CDR3: TGTGCCATCGTCGGAGCGGGGATTTCCTACGAGCAGTACTTC. Its translation: CAIVGAGISYEQYF.

V usage is TRBV28 and J usage is TRBJ1-2; D gene uncertain. The CDR3 extends over 13 amino acids. The germline V gene has CDR1 MDHEN and CDR2 SYDVKM. The V end lost 3 bases, the J end lost 4 bases, and 9 bases lay between the germline ends. The CDR3 reads CASSLLDGYGYTF. DNA of the CDR3: TGTGCCAGCAGTTTGTTGGACGGCTATGGCTACACCTTC.

The rearrangement uses TRBV6-5 and TRBJ2-1; TRBD1 agrees at 10 bases. The J segment lost 11 bases and the V segment lost 8 bases, leaving 9 bases of the junction unmatched. Germline V gives CDR1 MNHEY, CDR2 SVGAGI. The CDR3 is made up of 13 amino acids. The chain's CDR3 is CASLGTGEVKQFF. The CDR3 DNA reads TGTGCCAGCTTGGGGACAGGGGAAGTAAAGCAGTTCTTC.

The chain joins TRBV10-3 to TRBJ2-3; D remains unclear. CDR1 is ENHRY, CDR2 SYGVKD, per germline. V was trimmed by 6 bases and J by 4 bases, leaving 5 bases between them. The CDR3 consists of 11 residues. CDR3 loop: CAIRTPDTQYF. DNA of the CDR3: TGTGCCATCAGGACTCCAGATACGCAGTATTTT.

In regard to this clone: Its ends do not fully match the called genes, so a read error is possible. The CDR3 nucleotides read TGCAGCGTTGAGGAGCCCGGGACAGGGTCTTTGATTTTT. This sequence encodes CSVEEPGTGSLIF. The V call is TRBV29-1, the J call TRBJ1-4; 9 nucleotides align to TRBD1. Per the germline V gene, CDR1 is SQVTM and CDR2 is ANQGSEA. The CDR3 consists of 13 residues.

This clone was seen just once. The chain links TRBV4-3 to TRBJ1-5; D gene ambiguous. The CDR3 length is 14 residues. The germline V and J ends were trimmed by 0 bases and 6 bases, with 9 bases remaining between them. The germline V gene has CDR1 LGHNA and CDR2 YSLEER. CDR3 in DNA: TGCGCCAGCAGCCAAGACGAGGGCTTTCAGCCCCAGCATTTT. Protein product: CASSQDEGFQPQHF.

The V call is TRBV7-2, the J call TRBJ2-7; D is perhaps TRBD1 (6 bases). Trimming shortened V by 3 bases and J by 5 bases, and 14 bases separated the two germline ends. Per the germline V gene, CDR1 is SGHTA and CDR2 is FQGNSA. The CDR3 runs to 14 residues. In DNA form, the CDR3 reads TGTGCCAGCAGCTTCGGCCAGGGGTGGGACGAGCAGTACTTC. It specifies CASSFGQGWDEQYF.

The rearrangement links TRBV29-1 to TRBJ2-5; D not certain. Trimming removed 0 bases at V and 9 bases at J, with 8 bases between. CDR1 is SQVTM and CDR2 is ANQGSEA in the germline V gene. CDR3 size: 11 residues. In DNA form, the CDR3 reads TGCAGCGTTGAAGACGCAACGCCCCAGTACTTC. Its translation: CSVEDATPQYF.

This chain joins TRBV4-3 and TRBJ2-3; D is perhaps TRBD2 (6 bases). V dropped 2 bases and J dropped 1 base, with 16 bases sitting between them. This CDR3 comprises 17 residues. Germline CDR1 is LGHNA and CDR2 is YSLEER. The CDR3 sequence: CASSQTFGGGRTDTQYF. CDR3 sequence (DNA): TGCGCCAGCAGCCAAACGTTTGGAGGAGGGCGCACAGATACGCAGTATTTT.